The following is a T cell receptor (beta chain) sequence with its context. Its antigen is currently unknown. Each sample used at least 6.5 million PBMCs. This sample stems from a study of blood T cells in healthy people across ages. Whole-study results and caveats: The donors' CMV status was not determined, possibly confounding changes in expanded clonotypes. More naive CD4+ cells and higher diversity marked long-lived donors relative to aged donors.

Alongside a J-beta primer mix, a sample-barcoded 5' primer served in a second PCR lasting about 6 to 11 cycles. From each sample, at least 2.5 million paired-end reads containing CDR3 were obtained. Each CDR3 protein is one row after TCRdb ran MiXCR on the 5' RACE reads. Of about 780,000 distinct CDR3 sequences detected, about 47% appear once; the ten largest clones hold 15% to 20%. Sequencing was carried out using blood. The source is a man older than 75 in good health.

For the CDR3, the DNA is TGCGCCAGCAGTCTGGGAAGCGAGTACAATGAGCAGTACTTC. Protein sequence: CASSLGSEYNEQYF. The V and J genes are TRBV5-1 and TRBJ2-5; no definite D call. The CDR3 runs to 14 residues. Germline assignment: CDR1 SGHRS and CDR2 YFSETQ. Trimming pared 5 bases from V and 11 bases from J, leaving 22 bases between. Full variable domain (outside the CDR3, taken from reference TRBV5-1 and TRBJ2-5): KAGVTQTPRYLIKTRGQQVTLSCSPISGHRSVSWYQQTPGQGLQFLFEYFSETQRNKGNFPGRFSGRQFSNSRSEMNVSTLELGDSALYLCASSLGSEYNEQYFGPGTRLLVL.